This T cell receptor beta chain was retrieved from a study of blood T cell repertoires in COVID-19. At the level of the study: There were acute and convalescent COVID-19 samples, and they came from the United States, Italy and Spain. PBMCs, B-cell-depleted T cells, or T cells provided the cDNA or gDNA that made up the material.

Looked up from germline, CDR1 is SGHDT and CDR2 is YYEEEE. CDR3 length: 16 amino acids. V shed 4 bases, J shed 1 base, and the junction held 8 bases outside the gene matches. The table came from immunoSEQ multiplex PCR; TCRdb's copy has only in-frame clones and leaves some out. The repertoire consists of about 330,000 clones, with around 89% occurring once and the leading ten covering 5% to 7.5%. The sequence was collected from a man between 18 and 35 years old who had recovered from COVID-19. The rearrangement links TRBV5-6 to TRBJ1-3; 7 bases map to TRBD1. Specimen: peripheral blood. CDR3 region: CASSLRQGSSGNTIYF. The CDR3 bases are TGTGCCAGCAGCCTCCGACAGGGCTCATCTGGAAACACCATATATTTT.